These T cell receptor beta chains were read from a single sample in a study of blood T cell repertoires in COVID-19. Assay used: immunoSEQ multiplex PCR; TCRdb lists only in-frame clones, some missing. The table lists almost 95,000 clones, about 80% of them singletons, with approximately 6.8% in the top ten. Source material: peripheral blood. These receptors were obtained from a man between 60 and 75 years old with acute or convalescent COVID-19. Each CDR3 is given with its conserved first and last residue. The D gene is left open where the match is weak. Clone size is not always given. Where it is, it says once, few, many or a class for expanded clones.

d_gene: NA
abundance: NA
len: 14
v_gene: TRBV6-6
j_gene: TRBJ2-5
CDR3nt: TGTGCCAGCAGGGCCGAGACTAGTCGAGAGACCCAGTACTTC
CDR3aa: CASRAETSRETQYF

d_gene: NA
abundance: NA
len: 15
v_gene: TRBV5-5
j_gene: TRBJ2-7
CDR3nt: TGTGCCAGCAGCCCGGAGGTGACGGTAGCCTACGAGCAGTACTTC
CDR3aa: CASSPEVTVAYEQYF

d_gene: NA
abundance: few
len: 11
v_gene: TRBV29-1
j_gene: TRBJ1-2
CDR3nt: TGCACCACGGGGGGTCGAGGAGGCTACACCTTC
CDR3aa: CTTGGRGGYTF

d_gene: NA
abundance: once
len: 14
v_gene: TRBV6-6
j_gene: TRBJ2-7
CDR3nt: TGTGCCAGCAGTTCAGGTTGGCTTTCCTACGAGCAGTACTTC
CDR3aa: CASSSGWLSYEQYF

d_gene: TRBD2
abundance: few
len: 18
v_gene: TRBV4-3
j_gene: TRBJ2-3
CDR3nt: TGCGCCAGCAGCCAAGATCTGTCGGCGGGGGGAAGGACAGATACGCAGTATTTT
CDR3aa: CASSQDLSAGGRTDTQYF

d_gene: NA
abundance: NA
len: 14
v_gene: TRBV7-7
j_gene: TRBJ1-1
CDR3nt: TGTGCCAGCAGCTTAAGGACAGAGAACACTGAAGCTTTCTTT
CDR3aa: CASSLRTENTEAFF

d_gene: NA
abundance: NA
len: 15
v_gene: TRBV5-1
j_gene: TRBJ1-6
CDR3nt: TGCGCCAGCAGCGCAGAGCAGGGCTTTGGTTCACCCCTCCACTTT
CDR3aa: CASSAEQGFGSPLHF

d_gene: NA
abundance: NA
len: 11
v_gene: TRBV12-3/TRBV12-4
j_gene: TRBJ2-7
CDR3nt: TGTGCCAGCAGGCTCACTGGCGAGCAGTACTTC
CDR3aa: CASRLTGEQYF

d_gene: TRBD1
abundance: NA
len: 15
v_gene: TRBV6-5
j_gene: TRBJ1-6
CDR3nt: TGTGCCAGCAGGGGGCCGGGACAGACTAATTCACCCCTCCACTTT
CDR3aa: CASRGPGQTNSPLHF

d_gene: NA
abundance: NA
len: 13
v_gene: TRBV2
j_gene: TRBJ1-5
CDR3nt: TGTGCCAGCCAATACGAGGCGGATCAGCCCCAGCATTTT
CDR3aa: CASQYEADQPQHF

d_gene: NA
abundance: NA
len: 15
v_gene: TRBV5-4
j_gene: TRBJ1-2
CDR3nt: TGTGCCAGCAGCTTCCAGGGAAGTCCGGACTATGGCTACACCTTC
CDR3aa: CASSFQGSPDYGYTF

d_gene: NA
abundance: NA
len: 14
v_gene: TRBV5-6
j_gene: TRBJ1-3
CDR3nt: TGTGCCAGCACACAGGGCGGAGCTGGAAACACCATATATTTT
CDR3aa: CASTQGGAGNTIYF

d_gene: NA
abundance: NA
len: 14
v_gene: TRBV21-1
j_gene: TRBJ1-2
CDR3nt: TGTGCCAGCAGCAAAGCCAAGACAGGGAGCGGCTACACCTTC
CDR3aa: CASSKAKTGSGYTF

d_gene: TRBD1
abundance: NA
len: 14
v_gene: TRBV7-2
j_gene: TRBJ2-7
CDR3nt: TGTGCCAGCAGCCCACTCGGACAGGCTTACGAGCAGTACTTC
CDR3aa: CASSPLGQAYEQYF

d_gene: NA
abundance: NA
len: 12
v_gene: TRBV19
j_gene: TRBJ1-2
CDR3nt: TGTGCCAGTAGTATAAGGAGTGCGGGCTACACCTTC
CDR3aa: CASSIRSAGYTF

d_gene: NA
abundance: NA
len: 14
v_gene: TRBV5-4
j_gene: TRBJ1-2
CDR3nt: TGTGCCAGCGGTGAGGCAGGGACTAACTATGGCTACACCTTC
CDR3aa: CASGEAGTNYGYTF

d_gene: NA
abundance: NA
len: 16
v_gene: TRBV3-1/TRBV3-2
j_gene: TRBJ2-3
CDR3nt: TGTGCCAGCAGCCAAGAAGAGGGCGGGGAGGAAGATACGCAGTATTTT
CDR3aa: CASSQEEGGEEDTQYF

d_gene: NA
abundance: NA
len: 11
v_gene: TRBV29-1
j_gene: TRBJ1-2
CDR3nt: TGCAGCGGGACAGAAAACTATGGCTACACCTTC
CDR3aa: CSGTENYGYTF

d_gene: TRBD1
abundance: NA
len: 16
v_gene: TRBV28
j_gene: TRBJ2-1
CDR3nt: TGTGCCAGCAGTTTAAGGTGGCAGGGGGCCGCCAATGAGCAGTTCTTC
CDR3aa: CASSLRWQGAANEQFF

d_gene: NA
abundance: NA
len: 15
v_gene: TRBV30
j_gene: TRBJ2-1
CDR3nt: TGTGCCTGGAGTTTGTTGGAGTTGGGCTACAATGAGCAGTTCTTC
CDR3aa: CAWSLLELGYNEQFF

d_gene: TRBD1
abundance: few
len: 14
v_gene: TRBV6-5
j_gene: TRBJ1-1
CDR3nt: TGTGCCAGCAGTTCCCTCCCGACAGGGGGTGAAGCTTTCTTT
CDR3aa: CASSSLPTGGEAFF

d_gene: NA
abundance: NA
len: 13
v_gene: TRBV12-3/TRBV12-4
j_gene: TRBJ1-1
CDR3nt: TGTGCCAGCCCCCCGGGGTTTGGCGCTGAAGCTTTCTTT
CDR3aa: CASPPGFGAEAFF

d_gene: TRBD1
abundance: NA
len: 16
v_gene: TRBV2
j_gene: TRBJ1-1
CDR3nt: TGTGCCAGCAAGAGGACAGGGGGCAGGCAGAACACTGAAGCTTTCTTT
CDR3aa: CASKRTGGRQNTEAFF

d_gene: NA
abundance: NA
len: 15
v_gene: TRBV10-1
j_gene: TRBJ2-5
CDR3nt: TGCGCCAGCAGTACCGGACAGACTCCCCTGAGGACCCAGTACTTC
CDR3aa: CASSTGQTPLRTQYF

d_gene: TRBD1
abundance: NA
len: 17
v_gene: TRBV18
j_gene: TRBJ2-1
CDR3nt: TGTGCCAGCTCACCATTAGGGGACAGGGGAATAGAGGGAGAGCAGTTCTTC
CDR3aa: CASSPLGDRGIEGEQFF

d_gene: NA
abundance: few
len: 14
v_gene: TRBV5-1
j_gene: TRBJ2-1
CDR3nt: TGCGCCAGCAGCTTATTTACAGGCTACAATGAGCAGTTCTTC
CDR3aa: CASSLFTGYNEQFF

d_gene: NA
abundance: NA
len: 14
v_gene: TRBV7-2
j_gene: TRBJ1-1
CDR3nt: TGTGCCAGCAGCTTAGATGCGGGGAACACTGAAGCTTTCTTT
CDR3aa: CASSLDAGNTEAFF

d_gene: TRBD1
abundance: NA
len: 13
v_gene: TRBV6-5
j_gene: TRBJ1-2
CDR3nt: TGTGCCAGCAGGGGACAGGGTGCTGATGGCTACACCTTC
CDR3aa: CASRGQGADGYTF

d_gene: TRBD1
abundance: NA
len: 14
v_gene: TRBV7-3
j_gene: TRBJ2-5
CDR3nt: TGTGCCAGCAGCTTAACACAGGGGGGCGAGACCCAGTACTTC
CDR3aa: CASSLTQGGETQYF